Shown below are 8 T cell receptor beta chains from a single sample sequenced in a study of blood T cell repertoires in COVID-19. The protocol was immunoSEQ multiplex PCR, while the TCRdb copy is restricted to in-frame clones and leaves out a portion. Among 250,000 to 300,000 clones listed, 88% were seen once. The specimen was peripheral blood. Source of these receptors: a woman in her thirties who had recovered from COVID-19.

The CDR3, as DNA: TGTGCCAGCAGCTCTCTGACAGGGGGATGGAATACTGAAGCTTTCTTT. Amino acids: CASSSLTGGWNTEAFF. The chain has TRBV7-8 and TRBJ1-1; 9 bases agree with TRBD1. V was clipped by 4 bases and J by 5 bases; unmatched bases: 11. The CDR3 is 16 residues long. CDR1 is SGHVS and CDR2 is FQNEAQ in the germline V gene.

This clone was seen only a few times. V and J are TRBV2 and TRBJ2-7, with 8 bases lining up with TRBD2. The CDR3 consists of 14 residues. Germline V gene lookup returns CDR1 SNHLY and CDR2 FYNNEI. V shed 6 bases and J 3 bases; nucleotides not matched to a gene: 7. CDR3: CASSVAGPNYEQYF. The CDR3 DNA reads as TGTGCCAGCAGCGTAGCGGGGCCGAACTACGAGCAGTACTTC.

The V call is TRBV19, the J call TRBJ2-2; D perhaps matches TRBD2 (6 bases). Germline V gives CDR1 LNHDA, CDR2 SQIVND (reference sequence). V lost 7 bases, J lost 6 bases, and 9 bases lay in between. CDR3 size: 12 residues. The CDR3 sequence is CASKGGAGELFF. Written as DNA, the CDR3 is TGTGCCAGTAAAGGAGGGGCCGGGGAGCTGTTTTTT.

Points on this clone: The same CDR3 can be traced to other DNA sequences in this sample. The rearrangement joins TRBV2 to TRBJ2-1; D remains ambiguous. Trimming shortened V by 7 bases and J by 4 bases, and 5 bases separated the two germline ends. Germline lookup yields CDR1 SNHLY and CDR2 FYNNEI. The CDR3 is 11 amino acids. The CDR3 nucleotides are TGTGCCAGCACCTATTACAATGAGCAGTTCTTC. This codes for CASTYYNEQFF.

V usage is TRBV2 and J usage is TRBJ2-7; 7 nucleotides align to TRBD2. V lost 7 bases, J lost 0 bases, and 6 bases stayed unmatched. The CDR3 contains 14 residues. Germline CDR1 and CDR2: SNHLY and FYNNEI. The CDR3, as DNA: TGTGCCAGCAAATCGGGACTAAGCTCCTACGAGCAGTACTTC. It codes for CASKSGLSSYEQYF.

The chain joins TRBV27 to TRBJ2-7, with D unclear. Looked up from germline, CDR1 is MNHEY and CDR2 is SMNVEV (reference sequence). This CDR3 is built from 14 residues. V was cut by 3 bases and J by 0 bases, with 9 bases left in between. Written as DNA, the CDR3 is TGTGCCAGCAGTTTTTATGCGAGCTCCTACGAGCAGTACTTC. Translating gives CASSFYASSYEQYF.

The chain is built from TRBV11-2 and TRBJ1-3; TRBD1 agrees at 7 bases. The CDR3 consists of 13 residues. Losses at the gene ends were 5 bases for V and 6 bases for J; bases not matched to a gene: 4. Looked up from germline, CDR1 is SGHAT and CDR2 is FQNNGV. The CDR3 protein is CASSPGTVNTIYF. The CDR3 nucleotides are TGTGCCAGCAGCCCCGGGACAGTAAACACCATATATTTT.

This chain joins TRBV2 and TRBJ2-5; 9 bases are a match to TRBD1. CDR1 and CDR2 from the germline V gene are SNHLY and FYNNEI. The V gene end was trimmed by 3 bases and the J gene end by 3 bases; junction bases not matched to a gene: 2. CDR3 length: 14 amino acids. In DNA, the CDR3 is TGTGCCAGCAGTGACTGGACAGGGGAAGAGACCCAGTACTTC. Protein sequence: CASSDWTGEETQYF.